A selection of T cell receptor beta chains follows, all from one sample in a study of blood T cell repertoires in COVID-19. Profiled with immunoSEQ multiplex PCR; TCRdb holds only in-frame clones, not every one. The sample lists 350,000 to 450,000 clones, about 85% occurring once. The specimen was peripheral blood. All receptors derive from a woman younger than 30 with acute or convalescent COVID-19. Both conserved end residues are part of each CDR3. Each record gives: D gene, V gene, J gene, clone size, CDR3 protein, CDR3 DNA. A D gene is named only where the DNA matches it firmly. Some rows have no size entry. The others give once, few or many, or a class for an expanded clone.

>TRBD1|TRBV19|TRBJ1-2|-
CASSTTGTANYGYTF
TGTGCCAGTAGTACTACTGGGACAGCCAACTATGGCTACACCTTC
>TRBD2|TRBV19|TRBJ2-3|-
CASSPRGLAVTDTQYF
TGTGCCAGTAGTCCAAGAGGCCTAGCGGTCACAGATACGCAGTATTTT
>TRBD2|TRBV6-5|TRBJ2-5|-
CASSYSGGKQETQYF
TGTGCCAGCAGCTATAGCGGGGGGAAACAAGAGACCCAGTACTTC
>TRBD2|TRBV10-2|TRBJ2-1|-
CASSESGRGNEQFF
TGCGCCAGCAGTGAGAGCGGGAGGGGGAATGAGCAGTTCTTC
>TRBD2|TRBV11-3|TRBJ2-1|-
CASSTRTSGHNEQFF
TGTGCCAGCAGCACGCGGACTAGCGGCCACAATGAGCAGTTCTTC
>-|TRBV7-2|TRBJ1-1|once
CASSLRQGRSTEAFF
TGTGCCAGCAGCTTAAGGCAGGGTAGGAGCACTGAAGCTTTCTTT
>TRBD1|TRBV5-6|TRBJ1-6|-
CASSSDRAGSPLHF
TGTGCCAGCAGCTCGGACAGGGCTGGGTCACCCCTCCACTTT
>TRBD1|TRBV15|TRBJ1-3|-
CATSSDLGQGPGNTIYF
TGTGCCACCAGCAGCGACCTAGGACAGGGACCTGGAAACACCATATATTTT
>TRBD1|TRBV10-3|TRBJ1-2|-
CAIGTGGGYTF
TGTGCCATCGGGACAGGGGGAGGCTACACCTTC
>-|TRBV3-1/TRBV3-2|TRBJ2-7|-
CASSRGGAYEQYF
TGTGCCAGCAGCCGAGGGGGGGCGTACGAGCAGTACTTC
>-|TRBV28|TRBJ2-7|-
CASKAGGLYEQYF
TGTGCCAGCAAAGCTGGGGGCCTCTACGAGCAGTACTTC
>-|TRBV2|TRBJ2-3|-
CASSARSSSTDTQYF
TGTGCCAGCAGCGCTAGGTCTTCTAGCACAGATACGCAGTATTTT
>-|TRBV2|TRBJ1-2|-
CASSDENGYTF
TGTGCCAGCAGTGACGAGAACGGCTACACCTTC
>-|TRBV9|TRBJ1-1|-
CASSKGVAGEAFF
TGTGCCAGCAGCAAGGGGGTCGCCGGGGAAGCTTTCTTT
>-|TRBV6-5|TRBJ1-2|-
CASSYWGEGYTF
TGTGCCAGCAGTTACTGGGGCGAAGGCTACACCTTC
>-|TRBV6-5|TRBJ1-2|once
CASTLGRDYGYTF
TGTGCCAGCACTCTCGGCAGGGACTATGGCTACACCTTC